This TCR beta chain was observed in a study of immune characterization of retroperitoneal liposarcoma. This clonotype was detected only once. The V gene lost 7 bases and the J gene lost 9 bases, with 25 bases spanning the gap. The CDR3 consists of 15 residues. Germline V gene data show CDR1 as MNHEY and CDR2 as SMNVEV (reference sequence). One entry per CDR3 protein, called by TCRdb with MiXCR from the PCR reads. The sample contains over 10,000 distinct CDR3 sequences, around 50% of which appear only once. This TCR came from a female donor with retroperitoneal liposarcoma. The chain joins TRBV27 to TRBJ2-7; D possibly corresponds to TRBD1 (5 bases). The source material was tumor tissue. CDR3 nucleotides: TGTGCCAGCACTGCAGGGCTGAAGCGCGGAAGCGCGCAGTACTTC. It specifies CASTAGLKRGSAQYF.